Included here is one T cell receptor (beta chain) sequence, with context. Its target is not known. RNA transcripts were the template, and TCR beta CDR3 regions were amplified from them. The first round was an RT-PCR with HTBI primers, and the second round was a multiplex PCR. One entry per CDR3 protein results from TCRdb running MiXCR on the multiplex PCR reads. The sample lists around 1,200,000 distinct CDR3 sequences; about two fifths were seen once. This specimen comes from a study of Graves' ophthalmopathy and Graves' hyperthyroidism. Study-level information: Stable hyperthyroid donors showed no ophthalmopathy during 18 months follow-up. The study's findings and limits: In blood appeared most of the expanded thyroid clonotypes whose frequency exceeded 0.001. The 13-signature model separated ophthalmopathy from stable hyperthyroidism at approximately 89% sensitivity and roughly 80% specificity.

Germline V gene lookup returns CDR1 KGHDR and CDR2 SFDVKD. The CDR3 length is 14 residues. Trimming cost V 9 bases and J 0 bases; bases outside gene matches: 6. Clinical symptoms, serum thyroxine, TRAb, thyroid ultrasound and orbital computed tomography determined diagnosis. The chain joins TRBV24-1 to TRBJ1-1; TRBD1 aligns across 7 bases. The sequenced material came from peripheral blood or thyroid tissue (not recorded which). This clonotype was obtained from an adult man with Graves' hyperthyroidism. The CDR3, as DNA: TGTGCCACCCCAATGACAGGGTTGAACACTGAAGCTTTCTTT. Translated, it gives CATPMTGLNTEAFF.